A selection of T cell receptor beta chains follows, all from one sample in a study of T cell changes during pregnancy in multiple sclerosis. The data were produced by immunoSEQ multiplex PCR, yet TCRdb's version contains in-frame clones alone and is incomplete. The sample lists under 120,000 clones, 91% seen once, with about 3% in the top ten. Source: peripheral blood, taken after pregnancy. The origin of the receptors is a female donor with multiple sclerosis, enrolled in a pregnancy study. The CDR3 runs from the conserved cysteine through the conserved F or W. Fields, in order: D gene, J gene, clone size, V gene, CDR3 DNA, CDR3 protein. A D gene is named only where the DNA matches it firmly. Only part of the rows carry a size: once, few, many, or a class if the clone is expanded.

>-|TRBJ1-1|-|TRBV6-6
TGTGCCAGCAGTTGGGAGGGGAAGGGGGATCCTGAAGCTTTCTTT
CASSWEGKGDPEAFF
>-|TRBJ1-5|-|TRBV5-6
TGTGCCAGCAGCTTATGGGCAGAAAGTTATAGCAATCAGCCCCAGCATTTT
CASSLWAESYSNQPQHF
>-|TRBJ2-1|-|TRBV27
TGTGCCAGCAGGGCCGAAACTAGGCCTTACAATGAGCAGTTCTTC
CASRAETRPYNEQFF
>TRBD2|TRBJ2-7|once|TRBV5-4
TGTGCCAGCAGTCCTGATCGGGGGGCCTACGAGCAGTACTTC
CASSPDRGAYEQYF
>TRBD2|TRBJ2-2|-|TRBV7-6
TGTGCCAGCAGCCCGAGCGGGGAGAACACCGGGGAGCTGTTTTTT
CASSPSGENTGELFF
>-|TRBJ2-1|-|TRBV7-9
TGTGCCAGCAGCCCACTCCGGAGCTCCTACAATGAGCAGTTCTTC
CASSPLRSSYNEQFF
>-|TRBJ2-7|-|TRBV5-1
TGCGCCAGCAGCTTGGCCAAGGGGGACCTAACCTACGAGCAGTACTTC
CASSLAKGDLTYEQYF
>-|TRBJ1-5|-|TRBV4-1
TGCGCCAGCAGCCAAGATTCAGGGATAGGGGGTCAGCCCCAGCATTTT
CASSQDSGIGGQPQHF
>TRBD1|TRBJ1-1|-|TRBV6-5
TGTGCCAGCAGTTACGGCCGGACAGGGGGCACTGAAGCTTTCTTT
CASSYGRTGGTEAFF
>-|TRBJ2-5|-|TRBV2
TGTGCCAGCATCCCGATACAGGGAACCCAAGAGACCCAGTACTTC
CASIPIQGTQETQYF
>-|TRBJ2-3|-|TRBV20-1
TGCAGTGCTCAGGGGTCAGATACGCAGTATTTT
CSAQGSDTQYF
>TRBD1|TRBJ1-2|-|TRBV19
TGTGCCAGTAGTACGACAGGGGCTCCCTATGGCTACACCTTC
CASSTTGAPYGYTF
>-|TRBJ1-5|-|TRBV1
TGCACCGAATCCCAGACAGGGACGACCGAAGACAGCAATCAGCCCCAGCATTTT
CTESQTGTTEDSNQPQHF
>-|TRBJ2-5|-|TRBV10-2
TGCGCCAGCGGCCCCGTGGGCGGGCAAGAGACCCAGTACTTC
CASGPVGGQETQYF
>-|TRBJ1-5|-|TRBV18
TGTGCCAGCTCACCACCCGGGGTGGGTCAGCCCCAGCATTTT
CASSPPGVGQPQHF
>-|TRBJ1-1|-|TRBV6-5
TGTGCCAGCAGTTACTCTCGGGGGGACACTGAAGCTTTCTTT
CASSYSRGDTEAFF
>-|TRBJ1-1|-|TRBV7-9
TGTGCCAGCAGCTTATTCAGGGAGGACACTGAAGCTTTCTTT
CASSLFREDTEAFF
>-|TRBJ2-1|-|TRBV6-1
TGTGCCAGCAGTGACCCCAACAATCCTAGACAGGCCTTCTCCTACAATGAGCAGTTCTTC
CASSDPNNPRQAFSYNEQFF
>-|TRBJ1-1|-|TRBV11-1
TGTGCCAGCAGCCCAGGGGAGCGGAACACTGAAGCTTTCTTT
CASSPGERNTEAFF
>-|TRBJ2-2|-|TRBV19
TGTGCCAGTAGTATAGGGGAGCGGCTGTTGGTGACCGGGGAGCTGTTTTTT
CASSIGERLLVTGELFF
>-|TRBJ1-1|-|TRBV19
TGTGCCAGCTCGACAGGTATTTTGCACACTGAAGCTTTCTTT
CASSTGILHTEAFF
>TRBD1|TRBJ1-2|-|TRBV18
TGTGCCAGCTCACCCTCGACAGGGAATGGCTACACCTTC
CASSPSTGNGYTF
>TRBD2|TRBJ2-7|-|TRBV18
TGTGCCAGCTCACCTAATATCGGGACTACCTACGAGCAGTACTTC
CASSPNIGTTYEQYF
>-|TRBJ1-3|-|TRBV2
TGTGCCAGCAGCCCCCGAACGGGACTCACAAGCAGCTCTGGAAACACCATATATTTT
CASSPRTGLTSSSGNTIYF
>-|TRBJ2-5|few|TRBV30
TGTGCCTGGATTGGACACGGCACAGATACCCAGTACTTC
CAWIGHGTDTQYF
>-|TRBJ1-1|once|TRBV5-4
TGTGCCAGCAGCTTGGCGCGGAACACTGAAGCTTTCTTT
CASSLARNTEAFF
>TRBD2|TRBJ2-3|once|TRBV10-3
TGTGCCTCAACCCCCGACTTAGCGGGGGGCAGCACAGATACGCAGTATTTT
CASTPDLAGGSTDTQYF
>-|TRBJ2-7|-|TRBV11-2
TGTGCCAGCAGCTTCAGTTTCTACGAGCAGTACTTC
CASSFSFYEQYF
>TRBD1|TRBJ2-7|-|TRBV7-3
TGTGCCAGCAGCTTATCAGGGGGCCACCTTTACGAGCAGTACTTC
CASSLSGGHLYEQYF
>-|TRBJ2-2|-|TRBV19
TGTGCCAGTAGTATTTTCACAGGGAACACCGGGGAGCTGTTTTTT
CASSIFTGNTGELFF
>-|TRBJ1-6|-|TRBV21-1
TGTGCCAGCAGCAAAGGGACAGGGCGAGATTCACCCCTCCACTTT
CASSKGTGRDSPLHF
>-|TRBJ2-7|-|TRBV27
TGTGCCAGCGGAGAGGCTCAGGGCGGCTCCTACGAGCAGTACTTC
CASGEAQGGSYEQYF
>TRBD1|TRBJ1-2|-|TRBV20-1
TGCAGTGCTAGAACACCGACAGGGTGGACCTTC
CSARTPTGWTF
>TRBD2|TRBJ2-5|-|TRBV27
TGTGCCAGCAGTCGTTCCGGGACTAGCAGACGAGAGACCCAGTACTTC
CASSRSGTSRRETQYF
>TRBD1|TRBJ1-2|-|TRBV5-1
TGCGCCAGCAGCGGCGGGGACAGGGGGAACTATGGCTACACCTTC
CASSGGDRGNYGYTF
>-|TRBJ2-5|-|TRBV13
TGTGCCAGCAGCTCAAGAACGCCTAGCAGCCTCCAAGAGACCCAGTACTTC
CASSSRTPSSLQETQYF
>-|TRBJ1-2|-|TRBV30
TGTGCCTGGAGCCCCCGGCGGGCGAATGGCTACACCTTC
CAWSPRRANGYTF
>-|TRBJ1-4|-|TRBV27
TGTGCCAGCACCAACTTTTCGGGTACTAATGAAAAACTGTTTTTT
CASTNFSGTNEKLFF
>TRBD2|TRBJ2-1|-|TRBV15
TGTGCCACCAGCAGAGCCGGGACTAGCACCTTGGATGAGCAGTTCTTC
CATSRAGTSTLDEQFF
>-|TRBJ1-1|-|TRBV11-2
TGTGCCAGCAGCCACCACGCGGGGGAAGCTTTCTTT
CASSHHAGEAFF
>-|TRBJ1-1|-|TRBV5-5
TGTGCCAGCAGCTGGGGACTAATTTTCACTGAAGCTTTCTTT
CASSWGLIFTEAFF
>-|TRBJ2-1|-|TRBV20-1
TGCAGTGCTGTAGTCTCGGGGCAGTTCTTC
CSAVVSGQFF
>-|TRBJ1-2|-|TRBV29-1
TGCAGCGTTGGACAGGCCCCCCTTGACTACACCTTC
CSVGQAPLDYTF
>-|TRBJ1-3|-|TRBV2
TGTGCCAGCAGTGAAGGGTGGGCTGAAGGAAACACCATATATTTT
CASSEGWAEGNTIYF
>TRBD1|TRBJ2-7|-|TRBV2
TGTGCCAGCCTGGCCGACAGGGGGCACTCCTACGAGCAGTACTTC
CASLADRGHSYEQYF